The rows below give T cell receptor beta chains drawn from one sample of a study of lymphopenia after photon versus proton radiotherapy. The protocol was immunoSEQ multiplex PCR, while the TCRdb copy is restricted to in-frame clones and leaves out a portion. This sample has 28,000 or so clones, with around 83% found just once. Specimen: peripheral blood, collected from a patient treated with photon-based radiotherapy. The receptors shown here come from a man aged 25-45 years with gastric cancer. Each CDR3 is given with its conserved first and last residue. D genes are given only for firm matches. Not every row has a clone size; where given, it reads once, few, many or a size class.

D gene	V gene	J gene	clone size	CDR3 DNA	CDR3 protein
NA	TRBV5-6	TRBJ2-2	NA	TGTGCCAGCACTAGCGTGAAGTTGGGGGGCTGGACCGGGGAGCTGTTTTTT	CASTSVKLGGWTGELFF
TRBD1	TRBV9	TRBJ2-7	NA	TGTGCCAGCAGCGCCGGGACAGGGTACTACGAGCAGTACTTC	CASSAGTGYYEQYF
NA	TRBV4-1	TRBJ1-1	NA	TGCGCCAGCAGCCATAATCAGGCCCTGAACACTGAAGCTTTCTTT	CASSHNQALNTEAFF
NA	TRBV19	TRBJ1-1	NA	TGTGCCAGTAGTACAAGACAGGCTGGTTACCTGAACACTGAAGCTTTCTTT	CASSTRQAGYLNTEAFF
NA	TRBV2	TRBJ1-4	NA	TGTGCCAGCAGTGCAGAGAGGATGGGGGCTAATGAAAAACTGTTTTTT	CASSAERMGANEKLFF
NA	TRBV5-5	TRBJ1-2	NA	TGTGCCAGCAGCTCCTCGGGTACCGACTATGGCTACACCTTC	CASSSSGTDYGYTF
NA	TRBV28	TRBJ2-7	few	TGTGCCAGTGGACCTAGGAGGGTTATAGGGCAGTACTTC	CASGPRRVIGQYF
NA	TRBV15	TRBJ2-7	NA	TGTGCCACCAGCAGTTTGGGGTTTGACGAGCAGTACTTC	CATSSLGFDEQYF
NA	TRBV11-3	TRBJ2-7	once	TGTGCCAGCAGCTTAAAGCCCTACGAGCAGTACTTC	CASSLKPYEQYF
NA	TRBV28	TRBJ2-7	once	TGTGCCAGCAGTTCTTGGACAGCTATAGACTACGAGCAGTACTTC	CASSSWTAIDYEQYF
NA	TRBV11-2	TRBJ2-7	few	TGTGCCAGCAGCTTATCTGGACATGGCTACGAGCAGTACTTC	CASSLSGHGYEQYF
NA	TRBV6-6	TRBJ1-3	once	TGTGCCACACGACGGACAGACTCTGGAAACACCATATATTTT	CATRRTDSGNTIYF
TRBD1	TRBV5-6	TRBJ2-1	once	TGTGCCAGCAGCTCTATCTCTCTCGGGACAGGGTACAATGAGCAGTTCTTC	CASSSISLGTGYNEQFF
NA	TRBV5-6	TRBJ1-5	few	TGTGCCAGCAGCTTGGCAGGCGGACCTAGCAATCAGCCCCAGCATTTT	CASSLAGGPSNQPQHF
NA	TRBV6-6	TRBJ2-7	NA	TGTGCCAGCAGTTACTCGACCAGGGGGGATGGCGAGCAGTACTTC	CASSYSTRGDGEQYF